This T cell receptor beta chain was observed in a study of blood T cell repertoires in COVID-19. As for the study in general: Researchers got acute and convalescent COVID-19 samples from the United States, Italy and Spain.

V lost 2 bases and J lost 8, with 21 bases in between. Germline V gene data show CDR1 as MNHEY and CDR2 as SVGAGI. The CDR3 length is 16 residues. In the authors' methods: Amplification from reference gene primers served as the basis for estimated nucleated cell counts. Sequenced by immunoSEQ multiplex PCR; TCRdb stores in-frame clones only, minus some. That table gives V, J and clone size, and the DNA gave D and trimming. The sample has 400,000 or so clones; around 87% are singletons. In terms of age and location, participants ranged from roughly 18 to 100 years and lived in about 25 US areas. Each participant's cohort was designated according to participant-reported clinical history.

This sequence originates from a man in his forties or fifties in a cohort exposed to, infected with or recovered from COVID-19 (not recorded which). The V call is TRBV6-5, the J call TRBJ1-2; tentatively, D is TRBD1 (5 bases). The sequenced material came from PBMCs or T cells enriched from blood (not recorded which). CDR3 sequence reads: CASSYTLGREGSGYTF. DNA of the CDR3: TGTGCCAGCAGTTACACCTTGGGCAGGGAGGGCAGCGGCTACACCTTC.